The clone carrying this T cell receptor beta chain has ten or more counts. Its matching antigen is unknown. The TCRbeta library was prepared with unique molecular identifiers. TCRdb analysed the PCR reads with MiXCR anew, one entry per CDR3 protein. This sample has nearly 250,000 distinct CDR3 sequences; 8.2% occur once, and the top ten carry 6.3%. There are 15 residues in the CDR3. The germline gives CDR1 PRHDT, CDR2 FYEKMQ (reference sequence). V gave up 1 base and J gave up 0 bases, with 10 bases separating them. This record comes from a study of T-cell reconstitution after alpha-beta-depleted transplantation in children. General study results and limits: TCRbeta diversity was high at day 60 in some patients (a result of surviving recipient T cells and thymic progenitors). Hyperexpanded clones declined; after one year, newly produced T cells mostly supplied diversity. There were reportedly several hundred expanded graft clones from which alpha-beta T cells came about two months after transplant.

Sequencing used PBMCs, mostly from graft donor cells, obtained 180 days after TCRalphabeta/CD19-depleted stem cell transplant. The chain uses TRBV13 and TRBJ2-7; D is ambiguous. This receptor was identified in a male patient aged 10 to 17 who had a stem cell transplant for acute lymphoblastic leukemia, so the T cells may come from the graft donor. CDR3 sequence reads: CASSLEGSRSYEQYF. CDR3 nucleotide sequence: TGTGCCAGCAGCTTAGAGGGCAGTCGCTCCTACGAGCAGTACTTC. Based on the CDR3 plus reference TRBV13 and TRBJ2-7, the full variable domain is AAGVIQSPRHLIKEKRETATLKCYPIPRHDTVYWYQQGPGQDPQFLISFYEKMQSDKGSIPDRFSAQQFSDYHSELNMSSLELGDSALYFCASSLEGSRSYEQYFGPGTRLTVT.